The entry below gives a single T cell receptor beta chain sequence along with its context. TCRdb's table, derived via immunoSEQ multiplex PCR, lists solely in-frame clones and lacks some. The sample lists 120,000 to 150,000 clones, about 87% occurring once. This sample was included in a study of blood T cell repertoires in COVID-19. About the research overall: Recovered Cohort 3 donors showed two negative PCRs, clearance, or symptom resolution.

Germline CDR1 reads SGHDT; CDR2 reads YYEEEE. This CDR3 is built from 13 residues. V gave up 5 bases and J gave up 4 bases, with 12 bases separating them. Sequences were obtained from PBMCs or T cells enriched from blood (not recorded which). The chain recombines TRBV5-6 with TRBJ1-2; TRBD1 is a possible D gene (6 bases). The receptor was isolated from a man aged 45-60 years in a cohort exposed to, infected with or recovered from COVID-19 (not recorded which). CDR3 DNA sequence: TGTGCCAGCAGTCAAGGGGGGGTCTATGGCTACACCTTC. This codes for CASSQGGVYGYTF.